Following are 21 T cell receptor beta chains from one sample sequenced in a study of T cells in Graves' hyperthyroidism and ophthalmopathy. Authors of the study amplified TCR beta CDR3 regions from RNA transcripts. With the HTBI primer set, the TCR CDR3 went through a first round of RT-PCR. MiXCR, run by TCRdb on the multiplex PCR reads, gives a single entry per CDR3 protein. The profile covers approximately 690,000 distinct CDR3 sequences, with about 14% appearing a single time and about 12% taken by the ten largest. The sample comprised blood. These receptors were collected from a woman aged 45-60 years with Graves' ophthalmopathy.

V usage is TRBV20-1 and J usage is TRBJ2-7, with 7 positions matching TRBD1. CDR1 DFQATT and CDR2 SNEGSKA come from the germline V gene (reference sequence). J gave up 3 bases and V 1 base, and 3 bases lay outside the gene matches. The CDR3 has 13 amino acids. DNA of the CDR3: TGCAGTGCTAGAGGACAGGGCCTCTACGAGCAGTACTTC. The encoded protein is CSARGQGLYEQYF.

The gene calls are TRBV19 and TRBJ2-7; 10 bases agree with TRBD1. This CDR3 comprises 16 residues. Germline assignment: CDR1 LNHDA and CDR2 SQIVND (reference sequence). The trim removed 2 bases at V and 3 bases at J, leaving 7 bases unmatched. The chain's CDR3 is CASSILPGTGVYEQYF. For the CDR3, the DNA is TGTGCCAGTAGTATACTACCGGGGACAGGGGTCTACGAGCAGTACTTC.

This clonotype was recorded many times. The chain carries TRBV7-8 and TRBJ2-2; possible D gene TRBD2, 5 bases. Trimming pared 11 bases from V and 9 bases from J, leaving 22 bases between. Germline values: CDR1 SGHVS, CDR2 FQNEAQ. The CDR3 extends over 14 amino acids. CDR3 loop: CAHSGLGLDRELFF. DNA for the CDR3: TGTGCCCACTCCGGACTGGGTCTGGACCGGGAGCTGTTTTTT.

This clonotype was detected ten times or more. The chain joins TRBV12-3 or TRBV12-4 to TRBJ2-3; 14 bases fit TRBD2. J lost 5 bases, V lost 7 bases, and 5 bases had no gene match. This CDR3 contains 15 residues. The CDR3, as DNA: TGTGCCAGCACAAGACTAGCGGGAGGGCTAGATACGCAGTATTTT. It translates to CASTRLAGGLDTQYF.

This clonotype was observed a few times. This chain joins TRBV25-1 and TRBJ1-5; unclear D gene. From germline, CDR1 is MGHDK and CDR2 SYGVNS. The V and J ends lost 4 bases and 5 bases respectively, with 6 bases between them. The CDR3 covers 12 residues. The CDR3 DNA is TGTGCCAGCAGTGTGGGCCATCAGCCCCAGCATTTT. Residues: CASSVGHQPQHF.

V usage is TRBV7-9 and J usage is TRBJ2-3; 7 bases align to TRBD1. In germline, CDR1 is SEHNR, CDR2 FQNEAQ (reference sequence). This CDR3 has 11 residues. V lost 7 bases to trimming and J lost 14 bases; unmatched junction nucleotides: 9. In nucleotides, the CDR3 is TGTGCCAGCACCTCCGGGACAGCACCGTATTTT. The encoded protein is CASTSGTAPYF.

This clonotype was observed a few times. V gene TRBV27 combines with J gene TRBJ1-5; D gene uncertain. The germline gives CDR1 MNHEY, CDR2 SMNVEV (reference sequence). CDR3 length equals 13 residues. Between the trimmed V and J ends, which lost 8 bases and 6 bases, there was a span of 14 bases. CDR3 residues: CASRSAVGQPQHF. In DNA form, the CDR3 reads TGTGCCAGCCGATCCGCGGTTGGTCAGCCCCAGCATTTT.

This clonotype was picked up a small number of times. The CDR3 sequence is CASSYGLAGDERGWNEQFF. In DNA, the CDR3 is TGTGCCAGCAGTTACGGACTAGCGGGAGACGAGAGAGGTTGGAATGAGCAGTTCTTC. The V call is TRBV6-2 or TRBV6-3, the J call TRBJ2-1; 13 nucleotides agree with TRBD2. The CDR3 runs to 19 residues. The V gene end was trimmed by 2 bases and the J gene end by 7 bases; junction bases not matched to a gene: 14. Germline V gene lookup returns CDR1 MNHEY and CDR2 SVGEGT.

This clonotype was detected many times. The chain recombines TRBV7-2 with TRBJ2-4; possible D gene TRBD2, 5 bases. Trimming stripped 1 base from V and 0 bases from J, with 16 bases between. CDR1 and CDR2 (germline): SGHTA, FQGNSA. The CDR3 extends over 18 amino acids. CDR3 sequence reads: CASSLESILGLAKNIQYF. As DNA, the CDR3 is TGTGCCAGCAGCTTAGAATCGATCCTCGGACTAGCCAAAAACATTCAGTACTTC.

This clonotype was counted many times. In DNA form, the CDR3 reads TGTGCCAGCAGCCAAGGGGTCACCCCTTCAAATCAGCCCCAGCATTTT. The encoded protein is CASSQGVTPSNQPQHF. This chain uses TRBV3-1 with TRBJ1-5, with D hard to call. Trimming shortened V by 1 base and J by 4 bases, and 14 bases separated the two germline ends. CDR1 LGHDT and CDR2 YNNKEL come from the germline V gene (reference sequence). This CDR3 has 16 amino acids.

This clonotype was detected only a few times. The chain couples TRBV20-1 to TRBJ2-7; D may be TRBD2 (5 bases). Germline CDR1 DFQATT, CDR2 SNEGSKA (reference sequence). V shed 0 bases and J shed 4 bases, with 10 bases lying between them. The CDR3 extends over 13 amino acids. CDR3 in DNA: TGCAGTGCTAGAGACCTAGCCTCGTACGAGCAGTACTTC. Encoded protein: CSARDLASYEQYF.

The V gene is TRBV4-2, the J gene TRBJ2-5, with D maybe TRBD2 (6 bases). The CDR3 consists of 15 residues. Germline V lookup: CDR1 LGHNA, CDR2 YNFKEQ. The ends were cut back, 0 bases at V and 1 base at J, with 9 bases in the middle. The CDR3 protein is CASSQDAGSQETQYF. Written as DNA, the CDR3 is TGTGCCAGCAGCCAAGATGCGGGGTCCCAAGAGACCCAGTACTTC.

As concerns this clonotype: A much larger clonotype is one base distant, so this may be a read error. The V gene is TRBV6-2 or TRBV6-3, the J gene TRBJ2-5; 10 positions agree with TRBD2. This CDR3 region has 16 residues. Germline CDR1 MNHEY, CDR2 SVGEGT. The CDR3: CVSSAGLAANQETQYF. CDR3 nucleotides: TGTGTCAGCAGCGCCGGACTAGCGGCGAACCAAGAGACCCAGTACTTC.

Many counts were recorded for this clonotype. The chain joins TRBV6-5 to TRBJ1-1, with TRBD1 as a possible D gene (5 bases). Per germline, CDR1 MNHEY and CDR2 SVGAGI. There are 14 residues in the CDR3. Trimming shortened V by 0 bases and J by 2 bases, and 7 bases separated the two germline ends. CDR3 DNA sequence: TGTGCCAGCAGTTACTCGACAGATAACACTGAAGCTTTCTTT. Translation: CASSYSTDNTEAFF.

This clonotype has ten or more counts. The rearrangement links TRBV2 to TRBJ1-3; 8 bases are a match to TRBD1. Trimming cost V 4 bases and J 1 base; bases outside gene matches: 15. The CDR3 consists of 19 residues. Germline V gives CDR1 SNHLY, CDR2 FYNNEI. The chain's CDR3 is CASSGLRQGSSSSGNTIYF. As DNA, the CDR3 is TGTGCCAGCAGTGGGCTGAGACAGGGGTCCTCCTCTTCTGGAAACACCATATATTTT.

This clonotype was seen at least ten times. The rearrangement uses TRBV4-2 and TRBJ2-1; D not certain. Trimming took 0 bases from V and 5 from J, leaving 20 bases between them. Germline V gene data show CDR1 as LGHNA and CDR2 as YNFKEQ. This CDR3 spans 18 amino acids. In nucleotides, the CDR3 is TGTGCCAGCAGCCAAGAAATCTCGTCGGCGAGTCTTAACAATGAGCAGTTCTTC. Translating it yields CASSQEISSASLNNEQFF.

This clonotype has at least ten counts. The chain combines TRBV28 with TRBJ2-7, with D possibly TRBD2 on 7 matching bases. CDR1 is MDHEN and CDR2 is SYDVKM in the germline V gene. With 2 bases removed from V and 5 bases from J, the gap between germline ends came to 16 bases. The CDR3 sequence is 15 residues long. CDR3 sequence (DNA): TGTGCCAGCAGTTTAAGAGGTCACGGGGGGCACGAGCAGTACTTC. It is translated as CASSLRGHGGHEQYF. Supplemented by reference TRBV28 and TRBJ2-7, the full variable domain reads DVKVTQSSRYLVKRTGEKVFLECVQDMDHENMFWYRQDPGLGLRLIYFSYDVKMKEKGDIPEGYSVSREKKERFSLILESASTNQTSMYLCASSLRGHGGHEQYFGPGTRLTVT.

V gene TRBV19 combines with J gene TRBJ1-5; 7 bases are shared with TRBD1. Germline V CDR1 and CDR2: LNHDA, SQIVND (reference sequence). V was pared by 0 bases and J by 6 bases, with 5 bases of the junction left unmatched. This CDR3 region has 15 residues. The CDR3 coding sequence is TGTGCCAGTAGTATAGAACCCCCAGGGGGTCAGCCCCAGCATTTT. This gives the protein CASSIEPPGGQPQHF.

This clonotype was seen ten or more times. CDR3 in amino acids: CSARDPGLTYEQYF. The DNA for the CDR3 is TGCAGTGCTAGAGATCCGGGACTGACCTACGAGCAGTACTTC. The chain combines TRBV20-1 with TRBJ2-7, with D perhaps matching TRBD2 (6 bases). Germline loops: CDR1 DFQATT, CDR2 SNEGSKA (reference sequence). The CDR3 loop spans 14 amino acids. Trimming cost V 0 bases and J 2 bases, with 11 bases left between them.

This clonotype appeared many times. The chain links TRBV12-3 or TRBV12-4 to TRBJ2-1, with 10 positions matching TRBD2. The CDR3 is 15 residues long. The V gene end was trimmed by 6 bases and the J gene end by 4 bases; junction bases not matched to a gene: 6. CDR3 amino acids: CASRMGTSVYNEQFF. The CDR3 nucleotides read TGTGCCAGCAGAATGGGGACTAGCGTATACAATGAGCAGTTCTTC.

This sequence joins TRBV10-3 and TRBJ2-2, with 10 bases identical to TRBD1. Germline values: CDR1 ENHRY, CDR2 SYGVKD. V lost 10 bases and J lost 2; bases outside the gene matches: 10. CDR3 size: 16 residues. CDR3 nucleotide sequence: TGTGCCACCACGGACCGGGACAGGGGAAACACCGGGGAGCTGTTTTTT. Protein sequence: CATTDRDRGNTGELFF.